The rows below give T cell receptor beta chains drawn from one sample of a study of identical twins. TCRdb reanalysed the 5' RACE reads using MiXCR and keeps one entry per CDR3 protein. The sample comprises 400,000 to 500,000 distinct CDR3 sequences, roughly 13% of which are singletons, and about 0.97% rests with the top ten. These data were also filed under a second study, of yellow fever vaccine responses in identical twins.

The sequencing input was CD4+ T cells sorted from blood. The source of these receptors is a young woman in good health. CDR3s include the opening cysteine and the closing phenylalanine or tryptophan. The D gene is left open where the match is weak. Size values are once, few and many counts, or a class for expanded clones, and some rows have none.

d_gene	abundance	v_gene	j_gene	CDR3nt	CDR3aa
TRBD2	NA	TRBV12-3/TRBV12-4	TRBJ2-7	TGTGCCAGCAAAGCGGGGGTCTACGAGCAGTACTTC	CASKAGVYEQYF
NA	NA	TRBV6-2/TRBV6-3	TRBJ1-5	TGTGCCAGCACTCCCTCTTGGGGGGGAGGAGGTCAGCCCCAGCATTTT	CASTPSWGGGGQPQHF
TRBD2	NA	TRBV20-1	TRBJ2-1	TGCAGTGCTGACTCGGCGCGCGGGAGGGGAGATGAGCAGTTCTTC	CSADSARGRGDEQFF
NA	few	TRBV29-1	TRBJ2-5	TGCAGCGTTGGCGGGAAAGAGACCCAGTACTTC	CSVGGKETQYF
NA	NA	TRBV6-1	TRBJ2-7	TGTGCCAGCACCCAATCGCGCGGCTCCTACGAGCAGTACTTC	CASTQSRGSYEQYF
NA	NA	TRBV10-3	TRBJ2-7	TGTGCCACCTCGGGGGGCCAAAGCGGTGACGAGCAGTACTTC	CATSGGQSGDEQYF
NA	few	TRBV10-1	TRBJ2-1	TGCGCCAGCAGTGGGACCCTCAAGAACCCCAATGAGCAGTTCTTC	CASSGTLKNPNEQFF
TRBD2	NA	TRBV5-1	TRBJ2-1	TGCGCCAGCAGCTTGATTTCACTAGCGGGCACAGTTAGCTCCTACAATGAGCAGTTCTTC	CASSLISLAGTVSSYNEQFF
TRBD2	few	TRBV20-1	TRBJ2-3	TGCAGTGCTAGTAGGACTAGCGGGAAGACAGATACGCAGTATTTT	CSASRTSGKTDTQYF
NA	few	TRBV20-1	TRBJ2-7	TGCAGTACCCGAGTGTACGAGCAGTACTTC	CSTRVYEQYF
TRBD1	NA	TRBV7-2	TRBJ2-3	TGTGCCAGCAGCTTTGAACAGGGGTTCCCCACAGATACGCAGTATTTT	CASSFEQGFPTDTQYF
TRBD1	once	TRBV7-9	TRBJ1-1	TGTGCCAGCAGCTTTTTCGACAGGGGAAACACTGAAGCTTTCTTT	CASSFFDRGNTEAFF
NA	many	TRBV12-3/TRBV12-4	TRBJ1-5	TGTGCCAGCAGTTTAGCGCGGGCCCAGAATCAGCCCCAGCATTTT	CASSLARAQNQPQHF
NA	NA	TRBV30	TRBJ2-3	TGTGCCTGGAGTGTACTGAGGGCAGATACGCAGTATTTT	CAWSVLRADTQYF
TRBD2	few	TRBV5-5	TRBJ2-1	TGTGCCAGCAGCTTGGTTAGAGCGGGAGGACGGAATGAGCAGTTCTTC	CASSLVRAGGRNEQFF
TRBD2	NA	TRBV2	TRBJ2-2	TGTGCCACCCGCCGGACTAGCGGGGCGAACACCGGGGAGCTGTTTTTT	CATRRTSGANTGELFF
NA	NA	TRBV7-8	TRBJ2-7	TGTGCCAGCAGCTCCCTTTCACTTGGGGTCGCTCACGAGCAGTACTTC	CASSSLSLGVAHEQYF
NA	NA	TRBV12-3/TRBV12-4	TRBJ2-4	TGTGCCAGCAGTAACCCCTATAGGGAACTAGCCAAAAACATTCAGTACTTC	CASSNPYRELAKNIQYF
TRBD2	NA	TRBV28	TRBJ2-7	TGTGCCAGCAATACGGGAGGGGTCTACGAGCAGTACTTC	CASNTGGVYEQYF
NA	NA	TRBV5-1	TRBJ2-1	TGCGCCAGCAGCCCGGGGACACAATCCTACAATGAGCAGTTCTTC	CASSPGTQSYNEQFF